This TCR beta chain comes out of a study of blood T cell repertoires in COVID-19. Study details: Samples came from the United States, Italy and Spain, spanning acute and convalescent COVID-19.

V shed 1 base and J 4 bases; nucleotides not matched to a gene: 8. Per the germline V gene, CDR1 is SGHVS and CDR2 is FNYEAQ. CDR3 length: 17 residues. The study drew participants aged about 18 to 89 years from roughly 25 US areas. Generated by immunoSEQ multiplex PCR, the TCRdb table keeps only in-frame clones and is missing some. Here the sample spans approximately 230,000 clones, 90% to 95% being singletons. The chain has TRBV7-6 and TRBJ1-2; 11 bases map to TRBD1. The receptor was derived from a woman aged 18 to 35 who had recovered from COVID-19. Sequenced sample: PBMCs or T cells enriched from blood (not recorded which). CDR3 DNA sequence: TGTGCCAGCAGCTTAGGTCCGGGACAGGGGGGCGTCTATGGCTACACCTTC. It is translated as CASSLGPGQGGVYGYTF. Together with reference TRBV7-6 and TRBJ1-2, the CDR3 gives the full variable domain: GAGVSQSPRYKVTKRGQDVALRCDPISGHVSLYWYRQALGQGPEFLTYFNYEAQQDKSGLPNDRFSAERPEGSISTLTIQRTEQRDSAMYRCASSLGPGQGGVYGYTFGSGTRLTVV.